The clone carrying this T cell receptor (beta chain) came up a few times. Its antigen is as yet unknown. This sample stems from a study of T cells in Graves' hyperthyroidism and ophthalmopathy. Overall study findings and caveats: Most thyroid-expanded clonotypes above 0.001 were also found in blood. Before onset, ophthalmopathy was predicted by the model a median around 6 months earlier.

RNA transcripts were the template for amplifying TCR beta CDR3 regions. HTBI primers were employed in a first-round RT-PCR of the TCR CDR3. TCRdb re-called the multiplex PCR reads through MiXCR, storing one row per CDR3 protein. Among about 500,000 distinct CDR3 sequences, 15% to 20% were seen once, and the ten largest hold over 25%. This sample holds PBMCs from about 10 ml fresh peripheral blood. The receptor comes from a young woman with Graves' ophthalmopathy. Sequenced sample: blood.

The CDR3 sequence is CSARKDRVQETQYF. CDR3 sequence (DNA): TGCAGTGCTAGAAAAGACAGGGTCCAAGAGACCCAGTACTTC. This chain links TRBV20-1 with TRBJ2-5; 7 nucleotides agree with TRBD1. Germline V gives CDR1 DFQATT, CDR2 SNEGSKA (reference sequence). The CDR3 runs 14 residues. V lost 2 bases and J lost 1; bases outside the gene matches: 4.